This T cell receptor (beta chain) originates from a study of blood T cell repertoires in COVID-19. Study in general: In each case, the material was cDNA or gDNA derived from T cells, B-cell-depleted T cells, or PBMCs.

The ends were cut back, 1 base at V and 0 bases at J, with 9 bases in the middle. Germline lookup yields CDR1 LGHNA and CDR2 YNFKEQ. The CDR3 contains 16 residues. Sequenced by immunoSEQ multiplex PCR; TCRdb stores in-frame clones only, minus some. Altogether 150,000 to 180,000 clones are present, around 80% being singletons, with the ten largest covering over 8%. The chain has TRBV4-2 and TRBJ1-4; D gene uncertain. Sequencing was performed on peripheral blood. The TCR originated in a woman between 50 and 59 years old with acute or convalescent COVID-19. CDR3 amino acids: CASSQASGTTNEKLFF. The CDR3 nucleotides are TGTGCCAGCAGCCAAGCGTCCGGGACAACTAATGAAAAACTGTTTTTT.